This T cell receptor beta chain was identified during a study of blood T cell repertoires in COVID-19. Study-level information: Samples of COVID-19 (acute and convalescent) were obtained from the United States, Italy and Spain. PBMCs, B-cell-depleted T cells, or T cells provided the cDNA or gDNA that made up the material.

The CDR3 consists of 13 residues. Trimming left V 5 bases short and J 4 bases short, with 8 bases between. As handled by the study authors: Reference gene primer amplification yielded estimated nucleated cell counts. Assay: immunoSEQ multiplex PCR; the TCRdb copy retains only in-frame clones and omits some. The DNA was the basis for D and trimming; V, J and clone size are from that table. The sample holds around 110,000 clones, 80% seen once. The sequenced material came from peripheral blood. The receptor comes from a man between 60 and 70 years old with active or convalescent COVID-19. The rearrangement joins TRBV12-3 or TRBV12-4 to TRBJ2-2, with D possibly being TRBD1 (6 bases). The CDR3 spells CASSRDITGELFF. Written as DNA, the CDR3 is TGTGCCAGCAGTCGGGACATCACCGGGGAGCTGTTTTTT.